This entry is about one T cell receptor beta chain. As handled by the study authors: The authors estimated nucleated cell counts from reference gene primer amplification. Sequencing was performed with immunoSEQ multiplex PCR; in TCRdb, only in-frame clones are kept and a portion is missing. The V and J calls and clone size come from that table; D and trimming were worked out from the DNA. The data hold roughly 97,000 clones, with about 88% observed a single time. These data originate in a study of blood T cell repertoires in COVID-19. Study in general: PBMCs, B-cell-depleted T cells, or T cells were the source of the cDNA or gDNA that made up the material.

The V and J ends lost 0 bases and 6 bases respectively, with 13 bases between them. Germline V gene data show CDR1 as SGHRS and CDR2 as YFSETQ. CDR3 size: 15 residues. The sample consisted of peripheral blood. The receptor's source is a human donor in a cohort sampled during active COVID-19. V and J are TRBV5-1 and TRBJ1-5; the D gene is possibly TRBD1 (6 bases). The DNA for the CDR3 is TGCGCCAGCAGCTTGGAGGGGGGGAGGACTCAGCCCCAGCATTTT. It specifies CASSLEGGRTQPQHF.